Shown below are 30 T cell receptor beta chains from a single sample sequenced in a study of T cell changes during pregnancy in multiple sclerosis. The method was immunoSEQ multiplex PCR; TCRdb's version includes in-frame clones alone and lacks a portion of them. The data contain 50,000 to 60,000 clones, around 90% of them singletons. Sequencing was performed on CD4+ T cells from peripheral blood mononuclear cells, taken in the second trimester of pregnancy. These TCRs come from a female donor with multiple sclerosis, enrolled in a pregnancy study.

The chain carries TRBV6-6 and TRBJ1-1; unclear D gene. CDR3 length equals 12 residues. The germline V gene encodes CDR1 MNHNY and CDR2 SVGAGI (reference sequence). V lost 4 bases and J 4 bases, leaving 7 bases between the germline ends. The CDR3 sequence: CASSFSLTEAFF. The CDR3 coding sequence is TGTGCCAGCAGTTTCTCTCTCACTGAAGCTTTCTTT.

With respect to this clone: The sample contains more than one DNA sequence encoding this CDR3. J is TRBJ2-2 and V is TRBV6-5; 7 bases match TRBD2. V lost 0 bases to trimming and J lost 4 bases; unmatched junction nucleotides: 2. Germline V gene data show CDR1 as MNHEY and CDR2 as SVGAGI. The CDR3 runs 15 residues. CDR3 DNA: TGTGCCAGCAGTTACTCTGGGGGGGGCACCGGGGAGCTGTTTTTT. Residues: CASSYSGGGTGELFF.

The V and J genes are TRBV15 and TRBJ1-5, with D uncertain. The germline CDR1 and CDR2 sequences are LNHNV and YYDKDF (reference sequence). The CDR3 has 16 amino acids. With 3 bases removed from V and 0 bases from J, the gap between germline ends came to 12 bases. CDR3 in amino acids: CATSRWQAFSNQPQHF. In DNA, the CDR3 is TGTGCCACCAGCAGGTGGCAGGCCTTTAGCAATCAGCCCCAGCATTTT.

The chain's CDR3 is CASSIGPFGSGRAREYNEQFF. The CDR3 DNA reads TGTGCCAGTAGTATCGGGCCCTTCGGCAGCGGGAGGGCCCGGGAGTACAATGAGCAGTTCTTC. The V call is TRBV19, the J call TRBJ2-1; 10 nucleotides agree with TRBD2. The CDR3 runs to 21 residues. After removal of 3 bases from V and 4 bases from J, the junction contained 21 bases not matched to a gene. Germline-derived CDR1 and CDR2 are LNHDA and SQIVND (reference sequence).

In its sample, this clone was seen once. The CDR3 bases are TGTGCCAGTAGTATAGTGGCGGGAGGACTGAAATACGAGCAGTACTTC. This codes for CASSIVAGGLKYEQYF. This chain joins TRBV19 and TRBJ2-7; 8 bases line up with TRBD2. This CDR3 contains 16 residues. V lost 1 base to trimming and J lost 4 bases; unmatched junction nucleotides: 9. The germline V gene encodes CDR1 LNHDA and CDR2 SQIVND (reference sequence).

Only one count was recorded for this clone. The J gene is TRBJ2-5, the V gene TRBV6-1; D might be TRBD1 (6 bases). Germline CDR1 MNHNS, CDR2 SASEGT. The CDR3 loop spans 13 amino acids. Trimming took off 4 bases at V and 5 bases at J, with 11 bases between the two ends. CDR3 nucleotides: TGTGCCAGCAGTGTATGGACAGTGGAGACCCAGTACTTC. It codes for CASSVWTVETQYF.

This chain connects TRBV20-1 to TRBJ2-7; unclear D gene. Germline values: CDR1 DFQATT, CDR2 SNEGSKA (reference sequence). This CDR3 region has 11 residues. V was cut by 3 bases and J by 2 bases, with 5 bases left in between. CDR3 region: CSARGTYEQYF. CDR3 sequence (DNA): TGCAGTGCTAGGGGCACCTACGAGCAGTACTTC.

The chain's CDR3 is CASSQRQGTNEKLFF. As DNA, the CDR3 is TGTGCCAGCAGCCAACGTCAGGGCACTAATGAAAAACTGTTTTTT. This chain links TRBV4-2 with TRBJ1-4, with D perhaps matching TRBD1 (5 bases). V was clipped by 2 bases and J by 2 bases, with 9 bases between them. CDR3 size: 15 residues. In germline, CDR1 is LGHNA, CDR2 YNFKEQ.

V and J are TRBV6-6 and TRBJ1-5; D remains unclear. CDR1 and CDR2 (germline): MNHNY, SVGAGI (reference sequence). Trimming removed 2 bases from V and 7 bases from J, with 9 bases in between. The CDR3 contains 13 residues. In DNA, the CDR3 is TGTGCCAGCAGTTACAGCGAGGGCCAGCCCCAGCATTTT. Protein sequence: CASSYSEGQPQHF.

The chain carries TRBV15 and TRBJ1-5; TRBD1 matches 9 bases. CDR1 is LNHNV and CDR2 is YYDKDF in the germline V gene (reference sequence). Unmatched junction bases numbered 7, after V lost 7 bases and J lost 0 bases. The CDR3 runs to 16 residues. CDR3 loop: CATKGQGAYSNQPQHF. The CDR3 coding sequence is TGTGCCACCAAGGGACAGGGTGCCTATAGCAATCAGCCCCAGCATTTT.

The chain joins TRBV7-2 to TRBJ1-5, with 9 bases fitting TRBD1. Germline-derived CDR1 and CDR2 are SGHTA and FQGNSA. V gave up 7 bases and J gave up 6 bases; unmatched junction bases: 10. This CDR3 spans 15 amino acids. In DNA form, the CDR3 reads TGTGCCAGCACCTTCCGGGACAGGGATGTTCAGCCCCAGCATTTT. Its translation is CASTFRDRDVQPQHF. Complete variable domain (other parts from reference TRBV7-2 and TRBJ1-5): GAGVSQSPSNKVTEKGKDVELRCDPISGHTALYWYRQSLGQGLEFLIYFQGNSAPDKSGLPSDRFSAERTGGSVSTLTIQRTQQEDSAVYLCASTFRDRDVQPQHFGDGTRLSIL.

CDR3 bases: TGTGCCATCAGTAGTGACAGGGGTACGAATCAGCCCCAGCATTTT. Its translation is CAISSDRGTNQPQHF. This chain uses TRBV10-3 with TRBJ1-5; 8 bases are shared with TRBD1. CDR1 and CDR2 from the germline V gene are ENHRY and SYGVKD. CDR3 length: 15 amino acids. V lost 5 bases and J lost 4; bases outside the gene matches: 7.

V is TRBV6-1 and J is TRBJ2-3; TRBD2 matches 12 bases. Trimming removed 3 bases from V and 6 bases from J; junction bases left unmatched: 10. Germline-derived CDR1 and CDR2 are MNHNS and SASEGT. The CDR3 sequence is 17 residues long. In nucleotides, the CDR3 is TGTGCCAGCAGTGACCTAGCGGGGGGGCTTCCAGTCGATACGCAGTATTTT. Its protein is CASSDLAGGLPVDTQYF.

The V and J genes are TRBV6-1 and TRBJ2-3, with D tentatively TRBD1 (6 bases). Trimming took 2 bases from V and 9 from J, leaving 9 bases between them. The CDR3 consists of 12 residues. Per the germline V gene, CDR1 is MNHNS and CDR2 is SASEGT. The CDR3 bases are TGTGCCAGCAGTGAATACAGGGAGACGCAGTATTTT. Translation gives CASSEYRETQYF.

CDR3 in DNA: TGTGCCAGTAGTAGGACTAGCGGGGGCCTAAATGAGCAGTTCTTC. It codes for CASSRTSGGLNEQFF. The chain recombines TRBV19 with TRBJ2-1; 13 bases are shared with TRBD2. V gave up 4 bases and J gave up 7 bases; unmatched junction bases: 4. The length of the CDR3 is 15 residues. From germline, CDR1 is LNHDA and CDR2 SQIVND (reference sequence).

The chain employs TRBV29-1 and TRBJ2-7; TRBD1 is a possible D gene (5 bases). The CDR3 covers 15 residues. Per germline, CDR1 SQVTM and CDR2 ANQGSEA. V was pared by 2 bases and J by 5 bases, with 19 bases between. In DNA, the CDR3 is TGCAGCGTTGAATTGGTCATTGGGTACAGGAACGAGCAGTACTTC. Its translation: CSVELVIGYRNEQYF.

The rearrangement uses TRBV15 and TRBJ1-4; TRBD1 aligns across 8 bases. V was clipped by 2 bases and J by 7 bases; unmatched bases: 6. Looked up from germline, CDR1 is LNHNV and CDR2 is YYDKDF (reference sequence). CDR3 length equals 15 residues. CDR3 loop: CATSRQGAVGEKLFF. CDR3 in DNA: TGTGCCACCAGCAGACAGGGGGCGGTGGGTGAAAAACTGTTTTTT.

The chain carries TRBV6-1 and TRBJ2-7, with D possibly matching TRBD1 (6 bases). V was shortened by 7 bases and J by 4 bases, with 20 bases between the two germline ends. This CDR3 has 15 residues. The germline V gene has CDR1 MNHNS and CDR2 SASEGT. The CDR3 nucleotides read TGTGCCAGCACTTTATACCGTGGGGGCACATACGAGCAGTACTTC. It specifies CASTLYRGGTYEQYF.

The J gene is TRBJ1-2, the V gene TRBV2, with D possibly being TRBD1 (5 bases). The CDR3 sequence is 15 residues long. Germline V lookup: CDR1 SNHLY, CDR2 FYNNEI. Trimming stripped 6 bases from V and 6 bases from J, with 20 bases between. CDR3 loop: CASRLIQEKNNGYTF. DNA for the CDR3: TGTGCCAGCAGACTGATACAGGAAAAGAATAATGGCTACACCTTC. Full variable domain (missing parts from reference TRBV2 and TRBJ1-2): EPEVTQTPSHQVTQMGQEVILRCVPISNHLYFYWYRQILGQKVEFLVSFYNNEISEKSEIFDDQFSVERPDGSNFTLKIRSTKLEDSAMYFCASRLIQEKNNGYTFGSGTRLTVV.

CDR3 coding DNA: TGCAGCGTTGATCTTGGAGGGGATCGCTTGGGCGGCTACACCTTC. Protein sequence: CSVDLGGDRLGGYTF. This chain connects TRBV29-1 to TRBJ1-2, with D maybe TRBD1 (5 bases). Per the germline V gene, CDR1 is SQVTM and CDR2 is ANQGSEA. The V end was cut by 3 bases, the J end by 8 bases, with 22 bases between. The CDR3 covers 15 residues.

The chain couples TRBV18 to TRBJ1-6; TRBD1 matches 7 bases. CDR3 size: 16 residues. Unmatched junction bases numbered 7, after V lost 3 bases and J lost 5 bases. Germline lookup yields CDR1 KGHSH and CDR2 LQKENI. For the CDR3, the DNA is TGTGCCAGCTCACCTTTGCCGGACAGGAATAATTCACCCCTCCACTTT. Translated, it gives CASSPLPDRNNSPLHF.

The CDR3 DNA reads as TGTGCCAGCAGTGAAGCGCTTGCGGGGGCTGGGCCACCCCTCCACTTT. Its protein is CASSEALAGAGPPLHF. This chain links TRBV6-1 with TRBJ1-6; the D gene is possibly TRBD1 (6 bases). The CDR3 has 16 amino acids. Trimming pared 0 bases from V and 11 bases from J, leaving 17 bases between. The V gene's germline CDR1 is MNHNS and CDR2 SASEGT.

This CDR3 is CASAGQGRLVEQYF. CDR3 nucleotide sequence: TGTGCCAGCGCGGGACAGGGGAGACTCGTCGAGCAGTACTTC. V is TRBV6-1 and J is TRBJ2-7, with 10 bases aligning to TRBD1. The CDR3 spans 14 residues. Germline CDR1 MNHNS, CDR2 SASEGT. V shed 8 bases and J 6 bases; nucleotides not matched to a gene: 10.

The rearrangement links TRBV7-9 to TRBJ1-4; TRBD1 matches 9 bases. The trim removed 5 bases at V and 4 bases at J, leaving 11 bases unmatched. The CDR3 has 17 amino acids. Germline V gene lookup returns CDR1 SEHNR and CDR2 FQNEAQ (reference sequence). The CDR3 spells CASSAETGGGGNEKLFF. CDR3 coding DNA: TGTGCCAGCAGCGCAGAGACAGGGGGTGGTGGTAATGAAAAACTGTTTTTT.

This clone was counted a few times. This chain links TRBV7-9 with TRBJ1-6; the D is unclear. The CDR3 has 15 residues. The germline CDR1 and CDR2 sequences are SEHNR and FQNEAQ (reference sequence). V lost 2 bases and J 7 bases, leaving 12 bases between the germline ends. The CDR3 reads CASSLRPGLNSPLHF. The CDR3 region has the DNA TGTGCCAGCAGCTTAAGGCCCGGACTGAATTCACCCCTCCACTTT.

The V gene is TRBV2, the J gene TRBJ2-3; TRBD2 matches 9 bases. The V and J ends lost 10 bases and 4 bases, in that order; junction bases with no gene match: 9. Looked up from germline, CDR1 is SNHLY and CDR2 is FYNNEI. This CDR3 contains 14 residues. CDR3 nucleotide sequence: TGTGCCACCGCGGGGGGGCCTCTCGCAGATACGCAGTATTTT. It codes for CATAGGPLADTQYF.

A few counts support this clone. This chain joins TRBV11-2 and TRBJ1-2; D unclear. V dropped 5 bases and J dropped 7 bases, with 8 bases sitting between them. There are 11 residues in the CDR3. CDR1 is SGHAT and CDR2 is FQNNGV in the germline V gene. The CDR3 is CASSRAGGYTF. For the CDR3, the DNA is TGTGCCAGCAGCCGGGCGGGTGGCTACACCTTC. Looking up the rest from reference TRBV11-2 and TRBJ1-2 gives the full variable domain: EAGVAQSPRYKIIEKRQSVAFWCNPISGHATLYWYQQILGQGPKLLIQFQNNGVVDDSQLPKDRFSAERLKGVDSTLKIQPAKLEDSAVYLCASSRAGGYTFGSGTRLTVV.

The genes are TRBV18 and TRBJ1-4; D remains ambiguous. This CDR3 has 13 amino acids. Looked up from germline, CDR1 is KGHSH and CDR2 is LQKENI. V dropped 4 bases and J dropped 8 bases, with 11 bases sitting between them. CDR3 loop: CASSLRFGEKLFF. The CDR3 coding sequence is TGTGCCAGCTCACTGAGGTTTGGCGAAAAACTGTTTTTT. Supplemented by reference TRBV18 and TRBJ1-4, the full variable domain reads NAGVMQNPRHLVRRRGQEARLRCSPMKGHSHVYWYRQLPEEGLKFMVYLQKENIIDESGMPKERFSAEFPKEGPSILRIQQVVRGDSAAYFCASSLRFGEKLFFGSGTQLSVL.

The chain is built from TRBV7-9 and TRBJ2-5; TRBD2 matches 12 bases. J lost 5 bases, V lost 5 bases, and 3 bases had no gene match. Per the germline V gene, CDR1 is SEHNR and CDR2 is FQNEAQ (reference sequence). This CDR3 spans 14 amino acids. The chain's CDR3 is CASSHGTSGETQYF. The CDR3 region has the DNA TGTGCCAGCAGCCACGGGACTAGCGGGGAGACCCAGTACTTC.

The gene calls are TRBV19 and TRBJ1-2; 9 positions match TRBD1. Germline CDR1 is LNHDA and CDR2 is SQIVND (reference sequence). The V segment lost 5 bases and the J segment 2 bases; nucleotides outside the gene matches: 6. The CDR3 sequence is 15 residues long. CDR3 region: CASSPKTGGNYGYTF. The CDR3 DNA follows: TGTGCCAGTAGTCCTAAGACAGGGGGGAACTATGGCTACACCTTC.